The next 3 T cell receptor beta chains were all read from a single sample in a study of CD8 T cells in Susac syndrome. An input of about 0.5 to 1 ug of RNA was subjected to reverse transcription using random hexamers. TCRdb re-called the immunoSEQ multiplex PCR reads with MiXCR, one entry per CDR3 protein. The sample lists 150,000 to 160,000 distinct CDR3 sequences, 95% occurring once. Sequencing was carried out using CD8+ T cells from PBMCs. Source of these receptors: a human donor with multiple sclerosis.

The chain has TRBV19 and TRBJ2-7, with D tentatively TRBD1 or TRBD2 (5 bases each). CDR1 and CDR2 (germline): LNHDA, SQIVND (reference sequence). Trimming removed 10 bases from V and 5 bases from J, with 18 bases in between. The CDR3 length is 13 residues. In nucleotides, the CDR3 is TGTGCCACTCGAGCCCCAGGGACCCACGAGCAGTACGTC. This translates into CATRAPGTHEQYV.

The chain combines TRBV29-1 with TRBJ2-1; 7 bases agree with TRBD1. The germline V gene has CDR1 SQVTM and CDR2 ANQGSEA. The CDR3 consists of 12 residues. After removal of 6 bases from V and 6 bases from J, the junction contained 5 bases not matched to a gene. CDR3 bases: TGCAGCGTCCCTCCAGGGGGCAATGAGCAGTTCTTC. Amino acids: CSVPPGGNEQFF.

The chain is built from TRBV4-1 and TRBJ2-7, with TRBD2 identical over 7 bases. Germline V gene sequence: CDR1 MGHRA, CDR2 YSYEKL. Trimming removed 3 bases from V and 5 bases from J; junction bases left unmatched: 1. This CDR3 is 12 amino acids long. Written as DNA, the CDR3 is TGCGCCAGCAGCCAGGGAGGGCACGAGCAGTACGTC. The encoded protein is CASSQGGHEQYV.